Below, 16 T cell receptor beta chains from the same sample are listed, as sequenced in a study of CXCR3-negative and CXCR3-positive naive CD8 T cells. Via 5' RACE with UMI labels, TRB cDNA libraries were prepared. TCRdb re-called the 5' RACE reads and shows each CDR3 protein once, DNA omitted. The ten top clones account for about 14%, within a sample of approximately 40,000 distinct CDR3 sequences. Sequences were obtained from memory CD8+ T cells from blood. These receptors all stem from a human donor in good health. Some clones in this sample may be carry-over from other donors' samples.

This chain uses TRBV7-2 with TRBJ1-2; lacking DNA, the TRBD1 call made by TCRdb goes unchecked. The CDR3 runs 16 residues. Germline CDR1 reads SGHTA; CDR2 reads FQGNSA. Here the CDR3 reads CASSGGWSESLWGYTF.

The rearrangement links TRBV6-2 or TRBV6-3 to TRBJ2-7; the D gene TCRdb calls, TRBD2, cannot be checked with no DNA. This CDR3 comprises 18 residues. CDR1 MNHEY and CDR2 SVGEGT come from the germline V gene. The CDR3 protein is CASSGYSLTSGRIHEQYF.

This chain joins TRBV21-1 and TRBJ2-7; TCRdb gives TRBD2 as the D gene, but with no DNA this cannot be confirmed. TRBV21-1 is an annotated pseudogene. The CDR3 length is 15 residues. The CDR3 is CGSSKATSGRRMQYF.

CDR3 amino acids: CASSYSSAEQYF. The chain recombines TRBV7-2 with TRBJ2-7; the D gene TCRdb calls, TRBD2, cannot be checked with no DNA. The CDR3 is 12 amino acids. Per germline, CDR1 SGHTA and CDR2 FQGNSA.

The chain employs TRBV7-9 and TRBJ1-1; TCRdb lists TRBD1, though no DNA is available to test this call. This CDR3 contains 15 residues. Germline V lookup: CDR1 SEHNR, CDR2 FQNEAQ (reference sequence). This chain's CDR3 is CASSTRDSQNTEAFF.

The genes are TRBV12-3 or TRBV12-4 and TRBJ2-5; there is no DNA to check the TCRdb D call of TRBD1. This CDR3 is 15 amino acids long. This CDR3 is CASSSLKGATETQYF.

The chain recombines TRBV29-1 with TRBJ2-3; TCRdb indicates TRBD1, and absent DNA this call remains unverified. The CDR3 runs 11 residues. From germline, CDR1 is SQVTM and CDR2 ANQGSEA. The CDR3 loop is CSGDRADTQYF.

The chain recombines TRBV7-9 with TRBJ1-6; absent DNA, TCRdb's TRBD1 call cannot be checked. Germline V gene sequence: CDR1 SEHNR, CDR2 FQNEAQ (reference sequence). The CDR3 contains 15 residues. This chain's CDR3 is CASSEGQGEDSPLHF.

This chain uses TRBV5-1 with TRBJ1-2. CDR1 SGHRS and CDR2 YFSETQ come from the germline V gene. The CDR3 is made up of 13 amino acids. CDR3 loop: CASSLDRGGGYTF.

The rearrangement uses TRBV2 and TRBJ2-3; checking the TCRdb D call of TRBD2 is not possible without DNA. This CDR3 region has 15 residues. Germline V gives CDR1 SNHLY, CDR2 FYNNEI. The CDR3 sequence: CASSSLAGRTDTQYF.

The chain carries TRBV12-3 or TRBV12-4 and TRBJ2-7; without DNA, the TCRdb call of TRBD2 cannot be checked. CDR3 length equals 14 residues. This chain's CDR3 is CASSFSAAGYEQYF.

The rearrangement uses TRBV10-3 and TRBJ1-1; TCRdb picks TRBD1, but there is no DNA to check that call. Per the germline V gene, CDR1 is ENHRY and CDR2 is SYGVKD. The CDR3 has 13 residues. The CDR3 reads CASRQGRNTEAFF.

This rearrangement joins TRBV20-1 to TRBJ2-5. From germline, CDR1 is DFQATT and CDR2 SNEGSKA (reference sequence). The CDR3 extends over 14 amino acids. CDR3 protein: CSARVPETQETQYF.

The chain couples TRBV7-8 to TRBJ2-1; TCRdb designates TRBD1, a call that cannot be tested without DNA. The CDR3 covers 15 residues. Germline V gene data show CDR1 as SGHVS and CDR2 as FQNEAQ. CDR3 region: CASSLDGTGGVEQFF.

The CDR3 loop is CASRPGTSTGELFF. The chain uses TRBV28 and TRBJ2-2; TCRdb lists TRBD2, though no DNA is available to test this call. Germline CDR1 MDHEN, CDR2 SYDVKM. CDR3 length: 14 residues. The full variable domain, completed using reference TRBV28 and TRBJ2-2, is DVKVTQSSRYLVKRTGEKVFLECVQDMDHENMFWYRQDPGLGLRLIYFSYDVKMKEKGDIPEGYSVSREKKERFSLILESASTNQTSMYLCASRPGTSTGELFFGEGSRLTVL.

The chain couples TRBV8-2 to TRBJ2-2; TCRdb returns TRBD1, unconfirmable since there is no DNA. TRBV8-2 represents a pseudogene. The CDR3 totals 14 residues. The CDR3: CGDRFKTTTGELFF.